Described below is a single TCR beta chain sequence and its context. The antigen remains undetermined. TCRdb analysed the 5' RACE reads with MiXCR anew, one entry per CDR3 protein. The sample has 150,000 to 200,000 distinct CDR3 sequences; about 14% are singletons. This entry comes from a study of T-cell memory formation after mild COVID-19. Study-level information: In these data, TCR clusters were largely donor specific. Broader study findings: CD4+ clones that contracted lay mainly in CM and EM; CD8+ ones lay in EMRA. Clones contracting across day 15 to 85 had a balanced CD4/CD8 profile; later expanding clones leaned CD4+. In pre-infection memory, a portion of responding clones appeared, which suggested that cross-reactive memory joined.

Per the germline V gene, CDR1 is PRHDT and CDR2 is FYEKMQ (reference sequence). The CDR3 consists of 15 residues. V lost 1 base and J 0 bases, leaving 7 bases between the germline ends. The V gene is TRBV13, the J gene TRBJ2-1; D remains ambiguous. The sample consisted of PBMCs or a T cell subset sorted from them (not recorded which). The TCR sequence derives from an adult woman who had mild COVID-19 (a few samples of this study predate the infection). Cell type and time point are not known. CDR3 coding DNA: TGTGCCAGCAGCTTAGCGCCTAGCTCCTACAATGAGCAGTTCTTC. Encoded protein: CASSLAPSSYNEQFF.